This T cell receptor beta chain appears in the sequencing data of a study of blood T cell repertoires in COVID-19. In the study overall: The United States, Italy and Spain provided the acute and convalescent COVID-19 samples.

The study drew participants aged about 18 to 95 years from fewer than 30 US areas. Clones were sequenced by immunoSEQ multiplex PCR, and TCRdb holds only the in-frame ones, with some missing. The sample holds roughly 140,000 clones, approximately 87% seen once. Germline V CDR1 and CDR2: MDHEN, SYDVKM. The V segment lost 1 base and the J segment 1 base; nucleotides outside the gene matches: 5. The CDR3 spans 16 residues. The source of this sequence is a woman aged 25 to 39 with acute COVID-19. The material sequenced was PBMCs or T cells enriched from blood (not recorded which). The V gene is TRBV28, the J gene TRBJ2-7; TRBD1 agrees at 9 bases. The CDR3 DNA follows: TGTGCCAGCAGTTTATCGTGGACAGGGGTTTCCTACGAGCAGTACTTC. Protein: CASSLSWTGVSYEQYF.